This T cell receptor beta chain was retrieved from a study of identical twins. Germline CDR1 MNHEY, CDR2 SVGEGT. CDR3 length equals 15 residues. V lost 7 bases to trimming and J lost 0 bases, with 16 bases between them. This clonotype was seen more than once but under ten times. Its specificity is not known. TCRdb re-analysed the 5' RACE reads in MiXCR, keeping a single row per CDR3 protein. Here the sample spans about 220,000 distinct CDR3 sequences, 5.5% to 7.5% being singletons. Overall study results and limits: Out-of-frame sharing of TCR alpha in monozygotic twins was underestimated by models. The study drew conclusions from cross-sectional statistical analysis, not from following the same donors.

This sample also belongs to another study, concerning T cells expressing NK-cell markers. From that report: Clones of NKG2C+ T cells that had expanded were of unclear HCMV specificity.

The TCR was taken from a woman aged 18-29 years in good health. The sequencing input was CD8+ T cells sorted from blood. The V and J genes are TRBV6-2 or TRBV6-3 and TRBJ2-7, with a tentative D call TRBD2 (6 bases). CDR3 protein: CASTWDSPSSYEQYF. The CDR3 DNA sequence: TGTGCCAGCACCTGGGACTCCCCTTCCTCCTACGAGCAGTACTTC.